Presented here are 19 T cell receptor beta chains from one specimen sequenced in a study of control samples from healthy donors and cancer patients. Repertoires were generated with immunoSEQ multiplex PCR, while TCRdb's copy carries only in-frame clones and drops some. This table has 80,000 to 100,000 clones, 80% to 95% appearing once. Sequenced material: blood. These receptors were obtained from a human donor in good health. The donor label of this sample is uncertain.

This clone has just one count. The chain uses TRBV28 and TRBJ1-3; D ambiguous. Trimming left V 5 bases short and J 1 base short, with 15 bases between. The CDR3 is 16 residues long. The germline gives CDR1 MDHEN, CDR2 SYDVKM. The CDR3 nucleotides read TGTGCCAGCAGTCCAGTGGCGGTCGCTTCTGGAAACACCATATATTTT. Translated: CASSPVAVASGNTIYF. The complete variable domain, with remaining parts taken from reference TRBV28 and TRBJ1-3, reads DVKVTQSSRYLVKRTGEKVFLECVQDMDHENMFWYRQDPGLGLRLIYFSYDVKMKEKGDIPEGYSVSREKKERFSLILESASTNQTSMYLCASSPVAVASGNTIYFGEGSWLTVV.

The gene calls are TRBV18 and TRBJ1-4; 8 bases map to TRBD1. This CDR3 has 16 amino acids. V was clipped by 4 bases and J by 0 bases; unmatched bases: 4. Germline assignment: CDR1 KGHSH and CDR2 LQKENI. This CDR3 is CASSQEQGATNEKLFF. The CDR3, as DNA: TGTGCCAGCTCACAAGAACAGGGGGCAACTAATGAAAAACTGTTTTTT. The complete variable domain, with remaining parts taken from reference TRBV18 and TRBJ1-4, reads NAGVMQNPRHLVRRRGQEARLRCSPMKGHSHVYWYRQLPEEGLKFMVYLQKENIIDESGMPKERFSAEFPKEGPSILRIQQVVRGDSAAYFCASSQEQGATNEKLFFGSGTQLSVL.

The V gene is TRBV24-1, the J gene TRBJ1-3; the D gene is possibly TRBD1 (6 bases). Germline V gene data show CDR1 as KGHDR and CDR2 as SFDVKD. CDR3 length: 16 amino acids. V lost 3 bases to trimming and J lost 4 bases, with 15 bases between them. The CDR3 DNA sequence: TGTGCCACCAGTGATCCGGTCCGGGGGCGAGGAAACACCATATATTTT. This sequence encodes CATSDPVRGRGNTIYF.

The chain employs TRBV27 and TRBJ2-1; no reliable D call. V was clipped by 3 bases and J by 5 bases, with 8 bases between them. There are 13 residues in the CDR3. Germline V lookup: CDR1 MNHEY, CDR2 SMNVEV (reference sequence). The CDR3 reads CASSFGVNNEQFF. CDR3 bases: TGTGCCAGCAGTTTTGGAGTTAACAATGAGCAGTTCTTC.

V and J are TRBV4-1 and TRBJ1-1; D gene uncertain. V was cut by 0 bases and J by 8 bases, with 10 bases left in between. CDR1 is MGHRA and CDR2 is YSYEKL in the germline V gene. The CDR3 has 13 residues. CDR3 sequence (DNA): TGCGCCAGCAGCCAAGATGTGTTTAGGGAAGCTTTCTTT. Translated: CASSQDVFREAFF.

This chain joins TRBV5-1 and TRBJ2-3; 10 bases align to TRBD1. After removal of 4 bases from V and 3 bases from J, the junction contained 8 bases not matched to a gene. The germline gives CDR1 SGHRS, CDR2 YFSETQ. The CDR3 sequence is 16 residues long. CDR3 residues: CASSAKGGQGTDTQYF. CDR3 DNA sequence: TGCGCCAGCAGCGCCAAGGGGGGACAGGGGACAGATACGCAGTATTTT.

This sequence joins TRBV5-5 and TRBJ2-1; 7 nucleotides agree with TRBD1. The V segment lost 0 bases and the J segment 10 bases; nucleotides outside the gene matches: 7. This CDR3 is built from 14 residues. Germline values: CDR1 SGHKS, CDR2 YYEKEE (reference sequence). The CDR3 region is CASSLGPGQQEQFF. Written as DNA, the CDR3 is TGTGCCAGCAGCTTGGGGCCGGGACAGCAGGAGCAGTTCTTC. Together with reference TRBV5-5 and TRBJ2-1, the CDR3 gives the full variable domain: DAGVTQSPTHLIKTRGQQVTLRCSPISGHKSVSWYQQVLGQGPQFIFQYYEKEERGRGNFPDRFSARQFPNYSSELNVNALLLGDSALYLCASSLGPGQQEQFFGPGTRLTVL.

The chain recombines TRBV9 with TRBJ1-3, with D perhaps TRBD1 (5 bases). Germline assignment: CDR1 SGDLS and CDR2 YYNGEE. Trimming pared 6 bases from V and 2 bases from J, leaving 9 bases between. The CDR3 contains 13 residues. The CDR3 loop is CASTGTPGNTIYF. DNA of the CDR3: TGTGCCAGCACCGGGACTCCTGGAAACACCATATATTTT.

The rearrangement uses TRBV19 and TRBJ1-6; tentative D call: TRBD1 (5 bases). The CDR3 extends over 14 amino acids. Germline CDR1 is LNHDA and CDR2 is SQIVND (reference sequence). Trimming left V 3 bases short and J 10 bases short, with 13 bases between. CDR3 coding DNA: TGTGCCAGTAGTATTCGAGGGGTGGACTCACCCCTCCACTTT. It is translated as CASSIRGVDSPLHF. Full variable domain (outside the CDR3, taken from reference TRBV19 and TRBJ1-6): DGGITQSPKYLFRKEGQNVTLSCEQNLNHDAMYWYRQDPGQGLRLIYYSQIVNDFQKGDIAEGYSVSREKKESFPLTVTSAQKNPTAFYLCASSIRGVDSPLHFGNGTRLTVT.

The rearrangement uses TRBV6-2 or TRBV6-3 and TRBJ2-5, with TRBD2 identical over 9 bases. From germline, CDR1 is MNHEY and CDR2 SVGEGT. The CDR3 totals 15 residues. The J segment lost 1 base and the V segment lost 4 bases, leaving 4 bases of the junction unmatched. The chain's CDR3 is CASSFLTSGQETQYF. For the CDR3, the DNA is TGTGCCAGCAGTTTCCTGACTAGCGGCCAAGAGACCCAGTACTTC.

V usage is TRBV19 and J usage is TRBJ2-7, with D tentatively TRBD1 (5 bases). The CDR3 spans 14 residues. Germline values: CDR1 LNHDA, CDR2 SQIVND (reference sequence). Trimming took off 6 bases at V and 0 bases at J, with 12 bases between the two ends. CDR3 in DNA: TGTGCCAGTAGAGTCGACAGAGCCTCCTACGAGCAGTACTTC. As protein: CASRVDRASYEQYF.

The V gene is TRBV11-2, the J gene TRBJ1-6; D remains ambiguous. CDR3 length: 16 residues. V dropped 0 bases and J dropped 7 bases, with 13 bases sitting between them. Germline-derived CDR1 and CDR2 are SGHAT and FQNNGV. Here the CDR3 reads CASSLDPANINSPLHF. CDR3 nucleotides: TGTGCCAGCAGCTTAGATCCAGCCAACATCAATTCACCCCTCCACTTT.

The V call is TRBV6-5, the J call TRBJ2-3; 9 nucleotides match TRBD1. Germline CDR1 MNHEY, CDR2 SVGAGI. The V segment lost 8 bases and the J segment 2 bases; nucleotides outside the gene matches: 2. The CDR3 loop spans 13 amino acids. CDR3 loop: CASRDRVTDTQYF. The CDR3 coding sequence is TGTGCCAGCCGGGACAGGGTCACAGATACGCAGTATTTT.

V usage is TRBV3-1 (or the pseudogene TRBV3-2) and J usage is TRBJ2-5, with 12 bases that match TRBD2. The CDR3 has 18 amino acids. V was clipped by 4 bases and J by 5 bases; unmatched bases: 14. The germline V gene encodes CDR1 LGHDT and CDR2 YNNKEL (reference sequence). Written as DNA, the CDR3 is TGTGCCAGCAGCCGCGTACTAGCGGGGGGTACGGGAGGTGAGACCCAGTACTTC. Translation: CASSRVLAGGTGGETQYF.

This chain connects TRBV19 to TRBJ2-7, with 9 bases matching TRBD1. The CDR3 runs 14 residues. Germline V CDR1 and CDR2: LNHDA, SQIVND (reference sequence). V trimming: 3 bases; J trimming: 3 bases; junction bases outside the gene matches: 3. CDR3 DNA: TGTGCCAGTAGTATGGGGACAGGGATCTACGAGCAGTACTTC. This gives the protein CASSMGTGIYEQYF.

In its sample, this clone was seen once. This sequence joins TRBV7-8 and TRBJ2-3, with a weak D call TRBD2 (7 bases). Per germline, CDR1 SGHVS and CDR2 FQNEAQ. V lost 5 bases and J 2 bases, leaving 20 bases between the germline ends. The CDR3 contains 17 residues. CDR3 DNA: TGTGCCAGCAGCCCTTGGGGGGGGCAGGCATACACAGATACGCAGTATTTT. This gives the protein CASSPWGGQAYTDTQYF. Looking up the rest from reference TRBV7-8 and TRBJ2-3 gives the full variable domain: GAGVSQSPRYKVAKRGQDVALRCDPISGHVSLFWYQQALGQGPEFLTYFQNEAQLDKSGLPSDRFFAERPEGSVSTLKIQRTQQEDSAVYLCASSPWGGQAYTDTQYFGPGTRLTVL.

The CDR3 region is CASSPDNTDTQYF. In nucleotides, the CDR3 is TGTGCCAGCAGCCCCGACAACACAGATACGCAGTATTTT. The rearrangement links TRBV11-3 to TRBJ2-3; D not resolved. The V gene's germline CDR1 is SGHNT and CDR2 YENEEA. V was cut by 5 bases and J by 2 bases, with 8 bases left in between. The CDR3 loop spans 13 amino acids.

CDR3 sequence: CASSVESGRYNEQFF. The CDR3 DNA reads TGTGCCAGCAGTGTGGAGTCAGGGCGGTACAATGAGCAGTTCTTC. The chain carries TRBV6-4 and TRBJ2-1; possible D gene TRBD1, 5 bases. The length of the CDR3 is 15 residues. Germline V lookup: CDR1 MRHNA, CDR2 SNTAGT. The V gene lost 4 bases and the J gene lost 4 bases, with 14 bases spanning the gap.

The chain is built from TRBV5-6 and TRBJ1-1; D gene uncertain. V lost 5 bases and J lost 0, with 11 bases in between. Germline loops: CDR1 SGHDT, CDR2 YYEEEE. This CDR3 region has 14 residues. CDR3 DNA: TGTGCCAGCAGGTCGGACGGACTGAACACTGAAGCTTTCTTT. Translating it yields CASRSDGLNTEAFF.